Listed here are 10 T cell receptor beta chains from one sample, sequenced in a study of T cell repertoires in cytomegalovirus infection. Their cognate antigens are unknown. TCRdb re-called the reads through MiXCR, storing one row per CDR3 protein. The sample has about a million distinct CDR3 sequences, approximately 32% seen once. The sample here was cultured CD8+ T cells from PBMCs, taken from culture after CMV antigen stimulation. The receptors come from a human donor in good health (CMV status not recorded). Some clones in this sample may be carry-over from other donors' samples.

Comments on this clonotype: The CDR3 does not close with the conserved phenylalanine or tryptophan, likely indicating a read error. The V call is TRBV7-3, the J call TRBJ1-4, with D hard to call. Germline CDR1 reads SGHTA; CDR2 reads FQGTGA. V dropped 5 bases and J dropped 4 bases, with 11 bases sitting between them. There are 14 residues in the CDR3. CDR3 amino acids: CASSPDGSNEKLFL. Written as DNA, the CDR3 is TGTGCCAGCAGCCCCGACGGAAGTAATGAAAAACTGTTTCTT.

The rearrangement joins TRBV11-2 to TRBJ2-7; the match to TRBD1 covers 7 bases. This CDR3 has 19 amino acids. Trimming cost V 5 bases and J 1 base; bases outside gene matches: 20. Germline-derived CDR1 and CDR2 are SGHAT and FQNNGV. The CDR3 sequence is CASSPYQRPGQDPSYEQYV. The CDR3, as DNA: TGTGCCAGCAGCCCGTACCAAAGACCCGGACAGGACCCTTCCTACGAGCAGTACGTC.

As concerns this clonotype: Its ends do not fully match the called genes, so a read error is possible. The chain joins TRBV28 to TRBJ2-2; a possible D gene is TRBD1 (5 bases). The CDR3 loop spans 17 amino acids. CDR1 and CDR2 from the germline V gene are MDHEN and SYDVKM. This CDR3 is CANSSPKATVNTGELFF. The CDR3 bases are TGTGCCAACAGTTCCCCAAAAGCGACAGTAAACACCGGGGAGCTGTTTTTT.

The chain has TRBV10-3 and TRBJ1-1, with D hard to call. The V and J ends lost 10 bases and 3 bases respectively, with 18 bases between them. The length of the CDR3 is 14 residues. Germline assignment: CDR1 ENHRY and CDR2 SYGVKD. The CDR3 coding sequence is TGTGCCAGCACCGCGCCTCCCGGGGACACTGAAGCTTTCTTT. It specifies CASTAPPGDTEAFF.

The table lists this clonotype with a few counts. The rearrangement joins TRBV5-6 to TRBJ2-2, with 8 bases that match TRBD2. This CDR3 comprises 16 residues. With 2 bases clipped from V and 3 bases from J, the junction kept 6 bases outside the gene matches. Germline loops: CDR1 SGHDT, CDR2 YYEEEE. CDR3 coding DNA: TGTGCCAGCAGCTTTGGTCCGGGGGGGCACACCGGGGAGCTGTTTTTT. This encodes CASSFGPGGHTGELFF.

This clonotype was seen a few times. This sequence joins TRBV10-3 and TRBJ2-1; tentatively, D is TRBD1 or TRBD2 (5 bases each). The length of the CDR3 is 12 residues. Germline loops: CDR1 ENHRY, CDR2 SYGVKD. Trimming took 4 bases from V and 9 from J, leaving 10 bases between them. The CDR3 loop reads CAISGPGREQFF. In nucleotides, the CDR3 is TGTGCCATCAGTGGGCCGGGGCGTGAGCAGTTCTTC.

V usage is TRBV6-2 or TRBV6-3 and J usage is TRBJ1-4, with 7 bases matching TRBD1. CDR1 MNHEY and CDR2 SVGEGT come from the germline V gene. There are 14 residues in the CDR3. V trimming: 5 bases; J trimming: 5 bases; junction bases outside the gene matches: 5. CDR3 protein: CASSRTGENEKLFF. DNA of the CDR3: TGTGCCAGCAGTCGAACAGGGGAGAATGAAAAACTGTTTTTT.

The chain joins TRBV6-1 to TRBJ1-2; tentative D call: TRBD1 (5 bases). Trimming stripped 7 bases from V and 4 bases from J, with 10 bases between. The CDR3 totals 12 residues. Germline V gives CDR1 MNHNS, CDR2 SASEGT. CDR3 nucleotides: TGTGCCAGCATGGGGACGGCCTATGGCTACACCTTC. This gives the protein CASMGTAYGYTF.

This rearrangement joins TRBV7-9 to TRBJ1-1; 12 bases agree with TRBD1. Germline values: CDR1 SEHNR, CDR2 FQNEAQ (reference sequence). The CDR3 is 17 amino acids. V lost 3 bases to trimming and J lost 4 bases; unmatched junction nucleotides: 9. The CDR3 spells CASSFSGTGGATTEAFF. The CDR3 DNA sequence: TGTGCCAGCAGCTTTTCCGGGACAGGGGGCGCGACCACTGAAGCTTTCTTT.

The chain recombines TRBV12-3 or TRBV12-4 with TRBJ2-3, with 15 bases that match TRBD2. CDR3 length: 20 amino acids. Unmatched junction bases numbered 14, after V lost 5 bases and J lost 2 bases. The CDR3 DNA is TGTGCCAGCAGTCACTCCTTGGGACTAGCGGGGGGAGCCTACACAGATACGCAGTATTTT. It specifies CASSHSLGLAGGAYTDTQYF.